This TCR beta chain was identified in a study of blood T cell repertoires in COVID-19. About the study: COVID-19 samples collected from the United States, Italy and Spain covered acute and convalescent phases.

Produced via immunoSEQ multiplex PCR; TCRdb's table is partial and in-frame only. The sample carries under 150,000 clones, 77% recorded once. Trimming at V came to 1 base and at J to 3 bases, leaving 7 bases not matched to a gene. The CDR3 is made up of 17 amino acids. Per the germline V gene, CDR1 is SGHTA and CDR2 is FQGNSA. V gene TRBV7-2 combines with J gene TRBJ1-5; TRBD1 aligns across 9 bases. The sequencing input was peripheral blood. This clonotype was sampled from a woman between 50 and 59 years old with active or convalescent COVID-19. CDR3 protein: CASSLEDRGLSNQPQHF. CDR3 in DNA: TGTGCCAGCAGCTTAGAGGACAGGGGCCTGTCCAATCAGCCCCAGCATTTT.